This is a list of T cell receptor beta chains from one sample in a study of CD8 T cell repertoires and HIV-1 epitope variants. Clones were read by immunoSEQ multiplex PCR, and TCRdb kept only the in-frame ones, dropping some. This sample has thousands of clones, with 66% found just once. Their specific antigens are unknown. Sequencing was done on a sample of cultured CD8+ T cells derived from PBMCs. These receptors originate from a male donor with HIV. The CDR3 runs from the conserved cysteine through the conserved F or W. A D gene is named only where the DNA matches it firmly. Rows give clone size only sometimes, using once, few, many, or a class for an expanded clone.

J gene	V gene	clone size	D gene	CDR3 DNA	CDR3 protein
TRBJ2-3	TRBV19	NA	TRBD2	TGTGCCAGTAGCGGACTAGCGGGAGATACGCAGTATTTT	CASSGLAGDTQYF
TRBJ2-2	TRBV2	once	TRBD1	TGTGCCAGCAACAGGGGGCACACCGGGGAGCTGTTTTTT	CASNRGHTGELFF
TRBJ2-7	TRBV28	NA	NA	TGTGCCAGCAGTACTCACCCGGGACAGGGGGGACTAGCGGCCTTCTCCTACGAGCAGTACTTC	CASSTHPGQGGLAAFSYEQYF
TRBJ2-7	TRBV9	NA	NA	TGTGCCAGCAGCACGTCCGGGACTCCCCCTCCCTACGAGCAGTACTTC	CASSTSGTPPPYEQYF
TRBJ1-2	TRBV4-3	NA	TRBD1	TGCGCCAGCAGCCAAGATCTGGACAGGCTCTATGGCTACACCTTC	CASSQDLDRLYGYTF
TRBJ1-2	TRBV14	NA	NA	TGTGCCAGCAGCCAAGGGTTGGGCAGGGCAGCTGGCTACACCTTC	CASSQGLGRAAGYTF
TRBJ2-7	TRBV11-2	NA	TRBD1	TGTGCCAGCAGCTTCGGGACAGGGGAATACGAGCAGTACTTC	CASSFGTGEYEQYF
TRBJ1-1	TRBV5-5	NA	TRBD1	TGTGCCAGCAGTCGGACAGGGGACACTGAAGCTTTCTTT	CASSRTGDTEAFF
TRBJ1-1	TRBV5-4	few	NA	TGTGCCAGCAGCTTGGACAGCGGGAACACTGAAGCTTTCTTT	CASSLDSGNTEAFF
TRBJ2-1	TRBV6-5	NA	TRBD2	TGTGCCAGCAGTTACGGCGGGGGGGCAGTAAATGAGCAGTTCTTC	CASSYGGGAVNEQFF
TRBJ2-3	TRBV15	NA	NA	TGTGCCACCAGCGTGGGTCCACACAATACGCAGTATTTT	CATSVGPHNTQYF
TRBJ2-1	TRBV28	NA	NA	TGTGCCAGCACCCGCGCCAGGGGCTCCTACAATGAGCAGTTCTTC	CASTRARGSYNEQFF
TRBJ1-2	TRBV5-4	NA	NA	TGTGCCAGCAGTGTTGCCCTTGGTGTAAGGATACCCCATGGCTACACCTTC	CASSVALGVRIPHGYTF
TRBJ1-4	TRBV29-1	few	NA	TGCAGCGTTGGTGTGAGTGCAACTAATGAAAAACTGTTTTTT	CSVGVSATNEKLFF
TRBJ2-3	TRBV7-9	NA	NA	TGTGCCAGCAGCCACCCTACAGGTGGAGGGGGCACAGATACGCAGTATTTT	CASSHPTGGGGTDTQYF
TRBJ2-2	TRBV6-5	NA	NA	TGTGCCAGCAGTTACTACGGCAGGGCCACCGGGGAGCTGTTTTTT	CASSYYGRATGELFF
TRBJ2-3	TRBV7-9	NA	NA	TGTGCCAGCAGTTCTGTTTTTAGCACAGATACGCAGTATTTT	CASSSVFSTDTQYF
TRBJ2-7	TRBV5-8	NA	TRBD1	TGTGCCAGCAGCTTGGACGGGCAGGGGGCGCGGTACGAGCAGTACTTC	CASSLDGQGARYEQYF
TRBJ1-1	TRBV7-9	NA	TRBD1	TGTGCCAGCAGCTTAGACAGGGGAAATGAAGCTTTCTTT	CASSLDRGNEAFF